This T cell receptor (beta chain) was captured in a study of control samples from healthy donors and cancer patients (dated by TCRdb to 2020 to 2021). Library preparation employed the immunoSEQ multiplex PCR assay. TCRdb re-hosts the immuneACCESS table, in-frame sequences only. Its copies lack some clones; in the studies checked, an unresolved V gene accounts for under half of them, and the cause for the rest is not known. In this sample the table shows about 82,000 clones, approximately 89% of which occur a single time. The leading ten clones occupy around 18% of the sample. From the cysteine through the phenylalanine, the CDR3 covers 16 amino acids. Only CDR3 DNA remains: 48 bases, in frame from the first base. Based on the germline V gene, the CDR1 and CDR2 sequences are ENHRY and SYGVKD. The V and J ends are trimmed by 0 bases and 0 bases, leaving 9 bases between them. In the case of this clone: The target of this receptor is not known. No base-level quality is on record; no much larger clone is a single base apart.

Source material: blood. The clonotype originates from a man aged 50 to 60 in good health. The sequence links TRBV10-3 to TRBJ1-5; tentative D gene TRBD1, with 6 bases matching. The CDR3 region has the sequence CAISESRDISNQPQHF. The DNA is as follows: TGTGCCATCAGTGAGTCGAGGGACATTAGCAATCAGCCCCAGCATTTT.